Below are 21 T cell receptor beta chains sequenced from a single sample in a study of shared clonotypes between healthy human individuals. This table comes from immunoSEQ multiplex PCR, and its TCRdb copy is limited to in-frame clones, with some not included. The sample consists of about 1 million clones, about three quarters of them appearing once. Sequenced sample: memory CD4+ T cells sorted from blood. Subset given: CD45RA-negative fraction. The receptors here all came from a young man in good health.

This clone was counted a single time. The V gene is TRBV5-1, the J gene TRBJ2-3, with 9 bases lining up with TRBD2. After removal of 4 bases from V and 2 bases from J, the junction contained 5 bases not matched to a gene. Germline V gene sequence: CDR1 SGHRS, CDR2 YFSETQ. CDR3 length: 15 amino acids. CDR3 nucleotides: TGCGCCAGCAGCGACGGGACTAGCTTCACAGATACGCAGTATTTT. It is translated as CASSDGTSFTDTQYF.

Many counts were recorded for this clone. This rearrangement joins TRBV28 to TRBJ1-2; 9 nucleotides agree with TRBD1. This CDR3 comprises 14 residues. Unmatched junction bases numbered 10, after V lost 10 bases and J lost 4 bases. The V gene's germline CDR1 is MDHEN and CDR2 SYDVKM. CDR3 in amino acids: CATTQGASIYGYTF. The CDR3 DNA sequence: TGTGCCACCACACAGGGGGCATCGATCTATGGCTACACCTTC.

V and J are TRBV5-1 and TRBJ2-3, with TRBD2 identical over 12 bases. Germline V gives CDR1 SGHRS, CDR2 YFSETQ. J was trimmed by 3 bases and V by 5 bases; bases with no gene match: 7. The CDR3 length is 16 residues. CDR3 sequence reads: CASRPSGTSGTDTQYF. In DNA, the CDR3 is TGCGCCAGCAGACCCTCCGGGACTAGCGGGACAGATACGCAGTATTTT.

V usage is TRBV7-3 and J usage is TRBJ1-1; D gene unclear. The ends were cut back, 1 base at V and 4 bases at J, with 22 bases in the middle. Germline V gene sequence: CDR1 SGHTA, CDR2 FQGTGA. The CDR3 loop spans 18 amino acids. CDR3 sequence (DNA): TGTGCCAGCAGCTTAAATCTTGAGTCGGTCCTCTGGGGCACTGAAGCTTTCTTT. Its protein is CASSLNLESVLWGTEAFF.

The chain couples TRBV7-2 to TRBJ2-2; D is possibly TRBD2 (6 bases). V was clipped by 3 bases and J by 1 base, with 12 bases between them. Germline lookup yields CDR1 SGHTA and CDR2 FQGNSA. The CDR3 is 16 residues long. The CDR3 DNA sequence: TGTGCCAGCAGCTTCAAGGGCGGGAAGAACACCGGGGAGCTGTTTTTT. Protein product: CASSFKGGKNTGELFF.

This sequence joins TRBV21-1 and TRBJ2-7; the DNA was not compared with TRBD1, the D call given in the table. TRBV21-1 is labeled a pseudogene. This CDR3 is built from 12 residues. In DNA, the CDR3 is TGTGCCAGCGTCCAGGTTTCGTCCGAGCAGTACTTC. It translates to CASVQVSSEQYF.

This chain uses TRBV25-1 with TRBJ2-1; a possible D gene is TRBD2 (7 bases). This CDR3 contains 16 residues. The ends were cut back, 5 bases at V and 5 bases at J, with 19 bases in the middle. Germline CDR1 is MGHDK and CDR2 is SYGVNS. The CDR3 spells CASSPLRGGANNEQFF. In nucleotides, the CDR3 is TGTGCCAGCAGTCCACTTCGAGGGGGGGCGAACAATGAGCAGTTCTTC.

This clone turned up a few times. The V and J genes are TRBV18 and TRBJ1-4; maybe TRBD1 (5 bases). The germline CDR1 and CDR2 sequences are KGHSH and LQKENI. Trimming shortened V by 2 bases and J by 7 bases, and 17 bases separated the two germline ends. The length of the CDR3 is 16 residues. Written as DNA, the CDR3 is TGTGCCAGCTCACCATTAAGGGACGGCTTCGGTGAAAAACTGTTTTTT. Translating it yields CASSPLRDGFGEKLFF.

This clone was seen a handful of times. J is TRBJ2-1 and V is TRBV5-1, with D possibly being TRBD1 (6 bases). The CDR3 spans 15 residues. Germline CDR1 is SGHRS and CDR2 is YFSETQ. Trimming left V 6 bases short and J 6 bases short, with 19 bases between. The DNA for the CDR3 is TGCGCCAGCACCCTTGCGGCAGGGGTCGGCAATGAGCAGTTCTTC. As protein: CASTLAAGVGNEQFF.

This clone was seen more than once but under ten times. The rearrangement links TRBV2 to TRBJ1-1, with D maybe TRBD1 (5 bases). This CDR3 has 12 amino acids. The germline gives CDR1 SNHLY, CDR2 FYNNEI. Between the trimmed V and J ends, which lost 3 bases and 11 bases, there was a span of 13 bases. CDR3 coding DNA: TGTGCCAGCAGTGATAGGGGAGTCTCGGCTTTCTTT. Translation: CASSDRGVSAFF.

This clone was found many times. The CDR3 reads CASSQDGDGAKLFF. The CDR3 coding sequence is TGTGCCAGCAGCCAAGACGGGGATGGTGCGAAACTGTTTTTT. The gene calls are TRBV7-9 and TRBJ1-4, with D unclear. Germline CDR1 SEHNR, CDR2 FQNEAQ (reference sequence). The CDR3 contains 14 residues. The V end lost 5 bases, the J end lost 11 bases, and 18 bases lay between the germline ends.

The chain recombines TRBV7-3 with TRBJ1-5, with D hard to call. Looked up from germline, CDR1 is SGHTA and CDR2 is FQGTGA. The CDR3 has 13 amino acids. V dropped 5 bases and J dropped 2 bases, with 7 bases sitting between them. CDR3 region: CASSQDGNQPQHF. In DNA form, the CDR3 reads TGTGCCAGCAGCCAAGACGGCAATCAGCCCCAGCATTTT.

The CDR3 sequence is CASSSLLAANEQFF. CDR3 sequence (DNA): TGTGCCAGTAGTTCCCTCCTAGCGGCCAATGAGCAGTTCTTC. This chain connects TRBV19 to TRBJ2-1, with 7 positions matching TRBD2. This CDR3 is built from 14 residues. Per germline, CDR1 LNHDA and CDR2 SQIVND (reference sequence). Trimming cost V 5 bases and J 6 bases; bases outside gene matches: 7.

Comments on this clone: Other DNA sequences from this sample encode an identical CDR3 as well. The gene calls are TRBV27 and TRBJ2-3; 7 bases line up with TRBD2. The germline V gene encodes CDR1 MNHEY and CDR2 SMNVEV (reference sequence). CDR3 length: 13 amino acids. V was clipped by 3 bases and J by 4 bases; unmatched bases: 1. The CDR3 here is CASSFREADTQYF. For the CDR3, the DNA is TGTGCCAGCAGTTTTCGGGAGGCAGATACGCAGTATTTT.

This chain links TRBV15 with TRBJ2-1, with D maybe TRBD2 (6 bases). V shed 8 bases and J shed 2 bases, with 10 bases lying between them. The CDR3 is 13 residues long. CDR1 and CDR2 from the germline V gene are LNHNV and YYDKDF (reference sequence). DNA for the CDR3: TGTGCCACCGGAGGGCTTGCCTACAATGAGCAGTTCTTC. Translated, it gives CATGGLAYNEQFF.

The genes are TRBV5-5 and TRBJ1-3; 7 bases agree with TRBD1. Germline V CDR1 and CDR2: SGHKS, YYEKEE (reference sequence). After removal of 0 bases from V and 0 bases from J, the junction contained 3 bases not matched to a gene. The CDR3 sequence is 16 residues long. CDR3 bases: TGTGCCAGCAGCTTGGTGGGGACAGTCTCTGGAAACACCATATATTTT. Translated: CASSLVGTVSGNTIYF. The whole variable domain, filled in from reference TRBV5-5 and TRBJ1-3, reads DAGVTQSPTHLIKTRGQQVTLRCSPISGHKSVSWYQQVLGQGPQFIFQYYEKEERGRGNFPDRFSARQFPNYSSELNVNALLLGDSALYLCASSLVGTVSGNTIYFGEGSWLTVV.

The chain links TRBV2 to TRBJ1-5; 7 nucleotides line up with TRBD1. The CDR3 extends over 14 amino acids. V lost 5 bases, J lost 1 base, and 2 bases stayed unmatched. The V gene's germline CDR1 is SNHLY and CDR2 FYNNEI. DNA of the CDR3: TGTGCCAGCAGTCAGGGGGAGAGCAATCAGCCCCAGCATTTT. It translates to CASSQGESNQPQHF.

There are a few counts of this clone. Since a far larger clone is one base different, this is likely a read error. The chain recombines TRBV2 with TRBJ2-7; no firm D call. Germline assignment: CDR1 SNHLY and CDR2 FYNNEI. Between the trimmed V and J ends, which lost 3 bases and 1 base, there was a span of 4 bases. CDR3 length: 12 amino acids. Written as DNA, the CDR3 is TGTGCCAGCAGTGACAGATCCTACGAGCAGTACTTC. Protein: CASSDRSYEQYF.

The chain recombines TRBV10-3 with TRBJ2-7; a weak D match, TRBD2 (7 bases). Trimming left V 3 bases short and J 3 bases short, with 9 bases between. Germline lookup yields CDR1 ENHRY and CDR2 SYGVKD. This CDR3 has 13 amino acids. As DNA, the CDR3 is TGTGCCATCAGTGACGGGGGGCTCTACGAGCAGTACTTC. Protein product: CAISDGGLYEQYF.

As for this clone: Its ends do not fully match the called genes, so a read error is possible. The chain uses TRBV15 and TRBJ1-1; D gene unclear. Germline V gives CDR1 LNHNV, CDR2 YYDKDF (reference sequence). This CDR3 region has 14 residues. CDR3 protein: CATRRVWGDTEAFF. The CDR3 DNA reads as TGTGCCACCAGAAGAGTATGGGGAGACACTGAAGCTTTCTTT.

The chain joins TRBV19 to TRBJ2-5; D possibly corresponds to TRBD2 (6 bases). CDR1 and CDR2 (germline): LNHDA, SQIVND (reference sequence). Trimming cost V 4 bases and J 3 bases, with 15 bases left between them. The CDR3 contains 15 residues. The DNA of the CDR3 is TGTGCCAGTAGTAGAGTTCTGGCGGGAAAAGAGACCCAGTACTTC. Translated, it gives CASSRVLAGKETQYF.